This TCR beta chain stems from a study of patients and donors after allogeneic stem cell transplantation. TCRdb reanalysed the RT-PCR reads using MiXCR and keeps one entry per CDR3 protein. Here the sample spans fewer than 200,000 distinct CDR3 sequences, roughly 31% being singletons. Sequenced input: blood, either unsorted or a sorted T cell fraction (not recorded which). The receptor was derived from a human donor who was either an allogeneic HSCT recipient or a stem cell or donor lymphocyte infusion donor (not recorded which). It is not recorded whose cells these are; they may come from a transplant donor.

Here the CDR3 reads CASSPWGLAGHYEQYF. In DNA form, the CDR3 reads TGTGCCAGCAGCCCCTGGGGACTAGCGGGTCACTACGAGCAGTACTTC. The J gene is TRBJ2-7, the V gene TRBV9; 12 bases align to TRBD2. Per germline, CDR1 SGDLS and CDR2 YYNGEE. Losses at the gene ends were 4 bases for V and 3 bases for J; bases not matched to a gene: 8. The CDR3 runs to 16 residues.